What follows are 17 T cell receptor beta chains derived from one specimen sequenced in a study of CD8 T cells in Susac syndrome. The RNA input was about 0.45 to 1 ug, and it was reverse transcribed with random hexamers. Using its own MiXCR run on the immunoSEQ multiplex PCR reads, TCRdb lists one record per CDR3 protein. The table lists fewer than 300,000 distinct CDR3 sequences, roughly 81% of them singletons. Source material: CD8+ T cells from PBMCs. All receptors come from a human donor with multiple sclerosis.

This chain joins TRBV6-1 and TRBJ2-7; TRBD2 might be the D (5 bases). The germline V gene has CDR1 MNHNS and CDR2 SASEGT. V was shortened by 6 bases and J by 3 bases, with 18 bases between the two germline ends. The CDR3 length is 15 residues. CDR3 sequence reads: CASSLTGIQRYEQYF. The CDR3 nucleotides are TGTGCCAGCAGCCTAACCGGGATCCAACGCTACGAGCAGTACTTC.

V and J are TRBV4-1 and TRBJ1-4; unclear D gene. V lost 2 bases and J 5 bases, leaving 9 bases between the germline ends. Germline V gene lookup returns CDR1 MGHRA and CDR2 YSYEKL. The CDR3 length is 14 residues. The CDR3 DNA follows: TGCGCCAGCAGCCAATACCAGTTAAATGAAAAACTGTTTTTT. Encoded protein: CASSQYQLNEKLFF.

This clonotype was recorded once. This sequence joins TRBV27 and TRBJ2-1; no definite D call. CDR1 is MNHEY, CDR2 SMNVEV, per germline (reference sequence). CDR3 length equals 12 residues. Trimming shortened V by 8 bases and J by 6 bases, and 11 bases separated the two germline ends. The CDR3 coding sequence is TGTGCCAGCGGAAGGGTTCTCAATGAGCAGTTCTTC. It translates to CASGRVLNEQFF.

The sample holds a few counts of this clonotype. This rearrangement joins TRBV7-9 to TRBJ2-1, with D uncertain. This CDR3 comprises 11 residues. CDR1 is SEHNR and CDR2 is FQNEAQ in the germline V gene (reference sequence). V lost 1 base and J lost 9, with 4 bases in between. The CDR3 region has the DNA TGTGCCAGCAGCTTAGAGGTTGAGCAGTTCTTC. Its translation is CASSLEVEQFF.

V is TRBV7-9 and J is TRBJ2-2; D call uncertain. V shed 3 bases and J shed 3 bases, with 8 bases lying between them. This CDR3 is built from 14 residues. Germline V lookup: CDR1 SEHNR, CDR2 FQNEAQ (reference sequence). The CDR3 sequence is CASSFHRDTGELFF. Written as DNA, the CDR3 is TGTGCCAGCAGCTTCCACCGGGACACCGGGGAGCTGTTTTTT.

The V gene is TRBV19, the J gene TRBJ2-7, with a weak D call TRBD1 (7 bases). V was clipped by 5 bases and J by 2 bases, with 19 bases between them. Germline lookup yields CDR1 LNHDA and CDR2 SQIVND (reference sequence). This CDR3 comprises 16 residues. CDR3: CASSPRGQPGAYEQYF. CDR3 DNA: TGTGCCAGTAGTCCGCGGGGACAGCCCGGGGCCTACGAGCAGTACTTC.

The V call is TRBV28, the J call TRBJ2-3; 11 bases fit TRBD2. J gave up 3 bases and V 5 bases, and 4 bases lay outside the gene matches. The length of the CDR3 is 15 residues. The germline V gene has CDR1 MDHEN and CDR2 SYDVKM. The CDR3 nucleotides are TGTGCCAGCAGTCAACTAGCGGGAGAGACAGATACGCAGTATTTT. Amino acids: CASSQLAGETDTQYF.

CDR3 sequence reads: CASSSGLAGVPYEQYF. CDR3 DNA sequence: TGTGCCAGCAGCTCGGGACTAGCGGGAGTTCCCTACGAGCAGTACTTC. This rearrangement joins TRBV7-8 to TRBJ2-7; 14 bases align to TRBD2. The CDR3 sequence is 16 residues long. Germline CDR1 reads SGHVS; CDR2 reads FQNEAQ. J was trimmed by 2 bases and V by 4 bases; bases with no gene match: 4. Combining the CDR3 with reference TRBV7-8 and TRBJ2-7 gives the whole variable domain GAGVSQSPRYKVAKRGQDVALRCDPISGHVSLFWYQQALGQGPEFLTYFQNEAQLDKSGLPSDRFFAERPEGSVSTLKIQRTQQEDSAVYLCASSSGLAGVPYEQYFGPGTRLTVT.

The CDR3 loop reads CSVGRQIAGAYEQYF. CDR3 DNA sequence: TGCAGCGTTGGGAGACAAATAGCGGGAGCCTACGAGCAGTACTTC. The gene calls are TRBV29-1 and TRBJ2-7; 9 bases map to TRBD2. The CDR3 length is 15 residues. V was clipped by 4 bases and J by 2 bases; unmatched bases: 9. Germline CDR1 and CDR2: SQVTM and ANQGSEA.

The V call is TRBV5-4, the J call TRBJ2-7, with TRBD1 matching 7 bases. Germline V gene sequence: CDR1 SGHNT, CDR2 YYREEE (reference sequence). This CDR3 has 12 residues. The trim removed 4 bases at V and 9 bases at J, leaving 7 bases unmatched. The chain's CDR3 is CASSKIQGPQYF. The CDR3 DNA sequence: TGTGCCAGCAGCAAGATACAGGGGCCGCAGTACTTC.

The gene calls are TRBV2 and TRBJ2-7; D unclear. CDR1 is SNHLY, CDR2 FYNNEI, per germline. V gave up 2 bases and J gave up 2 bases, with 4 bases separating them. This CDR3 has 12 amino acids. CDR3 in amino acids: CASSETPYEQYF. CDR3 nucleotides: TGTGCCAGCAGTGAAACTCCCTACGAGCAGTACTTC.

The rearrangement uses TRBV12-5 and TRBJ1-1; possible D gene TRBD1, 6 bases. This CDR3 contains 13 residues. V lost 2 bases to trimming and J lost 6 bases, with 10 bases between them. Germline values: CDR1 LGHNT, CDR2 FRNRAP. The CDR3 region is CASGLTGAPEAFF. The CDR3 DNA follows: TGTGCTAGTGGTTTGACGGGGGCCCCTGAAGCTTTCTTT.

The CDR3 is CASPSRLPNYGYTF. The DNA of the CDR3 is TGTGCCAGCCCGTCCCGGCTTCCTAACTATGGCTACACCTTC. The V and J genes are TRBV2 and TRBJ1-2; the D is unclear. The germline V gene has CDR1 SNHLY and CDR2 FYNNEI. The CDR3 runs 14 residues. V shed 8 bases and J shed 0 bases, with 13 bases lying between them.

This clonotype was recorded only once. The chain couples TRBV7-9 to TRBJ2-7; 7 bases line up with TRBD1. Germline CDR1 SEHNR, CDR2 FQNEAQ (reference sequence). J was trimmed by 2 bases and V by 5 bases; bases with no gene match: 9. The CDR3 consists of 15 residues. The CDR3 bases are TGTGCCAGCAGCCAAAGCAGGGGGAAAACCTACGAGCAGTACTTC. Encoded protein: CASSQSRGKTYEQYF.

This clonotype has a handful of counts. The chain couples TRBV3-1 to TRBJ2-7; a weak D match, TRBD2 (6 bases). Trimming shortened V by 3 bases and J by 5 bases, and 17 bases separated the two germline ends. In germline, CDR1 is LGHDT, CDR2 YNNKEL (reference sequence). The CDR3 has 15 amino acids. The CDR3 coding sequence is TGTGCCAGCAGCCAGTGGCGGGATGAGGGCCACGAGCAGTACTTC. It translates to CASSQWRDEGHEQYF.

The chain recombines TRBV24-1 with TRBJ2-2; 7 nucleotides match TRBD1. Germline CDR1 KGHDR, CDR2 SFDVKD. The CDR3 totals 16 residues. V gave up 4 bases and J gave up 1 base; unmatched junction bases: 5. CDR3 loop: CATSDTGTVNTGELFF. The CDR3 DNA reads as TGTGCCACCAGTGACACCGGGACAGTGAACACCGGGGAGCTGTTTTTT.

The genes are TRBV4-1 and TRBJ2-7, with TRBD2 matching 9 bases. Germline V CDR1 and CDR2: MGHRA, YSYEKL. With V trimmed by 1 base and J by 3 bases, 13 bases remained unmatched. This CDR3 is built from 18 residues. The CDR3 coding sequence is TGCGCCAGCAGCCAAGTAGGGGGGGGGAGCGGGAGGATCTACGAGCAGTACTTC. Residues: CASSQVGGGSGRIYEQYF.